This T cell receptor (beta chain) was obtained from a study of CD8+ T cells in alopecia areata. This CDR3 contains 13 residues. V was pared by 5 bases and J by 5 bases, with 3 bases of the junction left unmatched. Germline V gene sequence: CDR1 SGHAT, CDR2 FQDESV (reference sequence). Treatment in this sample: oral pan-JAK inhibitor, 5-10 mg twice daily. Sequencing used cDNA as its template, made by extracting RNA and reverse transcribing it. The assay was immunoSEQ multiplex PCR, and TCRdb's table has in-frame clones only and misses some. This sample carries 200,000 to 250,000 clones, less than 75% of them seen once, and the ten largest clones take 1.5% to 2%.

The TCR was taken from a human donor with alopecia areata. Sequencing was performed on CD4+ T cells sorted from blood, taken at week 4, from a patient treated with tofacitinib. The V gene is TRBV11-1, the J gene TRBJ1-1, with 9 bases lining up with TRBD1. The CDR3 reads CASSGTGRTEAFF. In nucleotides, the CDR3 is TGTGCCAGCAGCGGGACAGGGAGAACTGAAGCTTTCTTT.